Listed below are T cell receptor beta chains from one sample, sequenced in a study of blood T cell repertoires in COVID-19. The method was immunoSEQ multiplex PCR; TCRdb's version includes in-frame clones alone and lacks a portion of them. The profile shows some 200,000 clones, 84% of them singletons. The source material was peripheral blood. The receptors originated from a woman aged 55-69 years with acute or convalescent COVID-19. Both conserved end residues are part of each CDR3. The order of the fields is J gene, V gene, CDR3 protein.

J gene: TRBJ1-6; V gene: TRBV4-2; CDR3 protein: CASSPRDRTQNSPLHF
J gene: TRBJ1-6; V gene: TRBV27; CDR3 protein: CASSPGDSRAPLHF
J gene: TRBJ2-7; V gene: TRBV10-2; CDR3 protein: CASSETDTYYEQYF
J gene: TRBJ2-1; V gene: TRBV7-2; CDR3 protein: CASSFRRLDEQFF
J gene: TRBJ1-2; V gene: TRBV4-3; CDR3 protein: CASSQLTSPGGYTF
J gene: TRBJ1-2; V gene: TRBV10-3; CDR3 protein: CAIRLLQGEDYGYTF
J gene: TRBJ1-1; V gene: TRBV5-8; CDR3 protein: CASSLAGGRITEAFF
J gene: TRBJ2-3; V gene: TRBV19; CDR3 protein: CASSELAGGLTDTQYF
J gene: TRBJ1-1; V gene: TRBV2; CDR3 protein: CASSTTRGQMNTEAFF
J gene: TRBJ2-5; V gene: TRBV19; CDR3 protein: CASSHSGGWETQYF
J gene: TRBJ2-3; V gene: TRBV9; CDR3 protein: CASSSSNSQRTDTQYF
J gene: TRBJ2-2; V gene: TRBV19; CDR3 protein: CASSATNPNTGELFF
J gene: TRBJ1-2; V gene: TRBV24-1; CDR3 protein: CATSNRDRDGYTF
J gene: TRBJ1-2; V gene: TRBV27; CDR3 protein: CASKTGAGGGGYTF
J gene: TRBJ2-3; V gene: TRBV3-1/TRBV3-2; CDR3 protein: CASSQEWGGTTQYF
J gene: TRBJ1-4; V gene: TRBV19; CDR3 protein: CASSIQGTTNEKLFF
J gene: TRBJ2-5; V gene: TRBV2; CDR3 protein: CASSGLVQETQYF
J gene: TRBJ2-7; V gene: TRBV7-2; CDR3 protein: CASSPQGFSYEQYF
J gene: TRBJ2-2; V gene: TRBV2; CDR3 protein: CASSERRGAGELFF
J gene: TRBJ2-7; V gene: TRBV6-2/TRBV6-3; CDR3 protein: CASSTGRAEKYF
J gene: TRBJ1-2; V gene: TRBV25-1; CDR3 protein: CASSESGTAYGYTF
J gene: TRBJ1-3; V gene: TRBV4-1; CDR3 protein: CASSQEGGVNSGNTIYF
J gene: TRBJ1-1; V gene: TRBV7-2; CDR3 protein: CASSPSTGGKAFF
J gene: TRBJ1-2; V gene: TRBV2; CDR3 protein: CASSVNRGPGYTF
J gene: TRBJ2-1; V gene: TRBV6-2/TRBV6-3; CDR3 protein: CASSYVAGGLNEQFF
J gene: TRBJ1-2; V gene: TRBV28; CDR3 protein: CASSPGTGGVVPGYTF
J gene: TRBJ2-1; V gene: TRBV6-1; CDR3 protein: CASSYLSGGNEQFF
J gene: TRBJ1-5; V gene: TRBV4-2; CDR3 protein: CASSLTGGAQPQHF
J gene: TRBJ1-2; V gene: TRBV29-1; CDR3 protein: CSVSTGGYGYTF
J gene: TRBJ2-3; V gene: TRBV4-1; CDR3 protein: CASSLEDTQYF
J gene: TRBJ1-5; V gene: TRBV19; CDR3 protein: CASRKDSRNQPQHF
J gene: TRBJ2-2; V gene: TRBV6-5; CDR3 protein: CASSSGQGNTGELFF
J gene: TRBJ1-5; V gene: TRBV30; CDR3 protein: CAWSTAGRDQPQHF
J gene: TRBJ2-1; V gene: TRBV20-1; CDR3 protein: CSASSLNEQFF
J gene: TRBJ2-7; V gene: TRBV5-4; CDR3 protein: CASSPLGQGGGHEQYF
J gene: TRBJ1-2; V gene: TRBV5-1; CDR3 protein: CASSFDGDYGYTF
J gene: TRBJ1-3; V gene: TRBV11-3; CDR3 protein: CASSLIYGGGSGNTIYF
J gene: TRBJ1-5; V gene: TRBV6-1; CDR3 protein: CASSELEGQPQHF
J gene: TRBJ2-2; V gene: TRBV19; CDR3 protein: CASRSIGGVTGELFF
J gene: TRBJ1-1; V gene: TRBV6-5; CDR3 protein: CASSYEGRRAEAFF
J gene: TRBJ1-5; V gene: TRBV27; CDR3 protein: CASSPWTGINQPQHF
J gene: TRBJ1-2; V gene: TRBV27; CDR3 protein: CASGHLQGGYTF
J gene: TRBJ2-5; V gene: TRBV9; CDR3 protein: CASSVGQGWETQYF
J gene: TRBJ1-2; V gene: TRBV4-3; CDR3 protein: CASKDRASQSDGYTF
J gene: TRBJ1-2; V gene: TRBV9; CDR3 protein: CASSVGQGNYGYTF
J gene: TRBJ1-2; V gene: TRBV5-1; CDR3 protein: CASSLEGVAHGYTF
J gene: TRBJ1-1; V gene: TRBV27; CDR3 protein: CASSTLGQLNTEAFF
J gene: TRBJ1-2; V gene: TRBV19; CDR3 protein: CASSINRAGHGYTF
J gene: TRBJ1-1; V gene: TRBV9; CDR3 protein: CASSVTGFSAEAFF
J gene: TRBJ2-7; V gene: TRBV7-9; CDR3 protein: CASSPSGGYMDEQYF
J gene: TRBJ1-1; V gene: TRBV2; CDR3 protein: CASTGQGLTEAFF
J gene: TRBJ1-3; V gene: TRBV28; CDR3 protein: CASSFPRGHSGNTIYF
J gene: TRBJ1-2; V gene: TRBV5-6; CDR3 protein: CASSTQPRGYTF
J gene: TRBJ1-5; V gene: TRBV19; CDR3 protein: CATTRQNSNQPQHF
J gene: TRBJ2-5; V gene: TRBV6-4; CDR3 protein: CASRTLTLVQETQYF
J gene: TRBJ1-1; V gene: TRBV6-1; CDR3 protein: CASSDREITEAFF
J gene: TRBJ2-5; V gene: TRBV3-1/TRBV3-2; CDR3 protein: CASPRGAGGETQYF
J gene: TRBJ1-5; V gene: TRBV6-5; CDR3 protein: CASSSSSNQPQHF